The 26 T cell receptor beta chains below were found in one sample sequenced in a study of beta chain features in type 1 diabetes. Expressed TCRB transcripts were sequenced after all isolated RNA was converted to cDNA. Libraries were prepared by immunoSEQ multiplex PCR; TCRdb keeps only in-frame clonotypes and omits some of them. The sample comprises approximately 140,000 clones, under 60% of which are singletons, and 0.35% to 0.5% rests with the top ten. The sample was Tregs from blood. Source of these receptors: a man between 18 and 35 years old in good health.

This clone occurred a few times. The V gene is TRBV7-2, the J gene TRBJ2-7; perhaps TRBD2 as D (5 bases). Germline assignment: CDR1 SGHTA and CDR2 FQGNSA. The CDR3 spans 14 residues. V lost 3 bases, J lost 4 bases, and 13 bases lay in between. The CDR3, as DNA: TGTGCCAGCAGCTTCCAGCGGAGTACATACGAGCAGTACTTC. Residues: CASSFQRSTYEQYF.

The V and J genes are TRBV7-9 and TRBJ1-1; D gene ambiguous. V was pared by 1 base and J by 5 bases, with 14 bases between. The CDR3 has 15 amino acids. Germline V gene sequence: CDR1 SEHNR, CDR2 FQNEAQ (reference sequence). The CDR3 nucleotides read TGTGCCAGCAGCTTAGGATGGGCCCGAGGGACTGAAGCTTTCTTT. Translating gives CASSLGWARGTEAFF.

The chain couples TRBV25-1 to TRBJ1-1; D remains unclear. The CDR3 is made up of 11 amino acids. In germline, CDR1 is MGHDK, CDR2 SYGVNS. V gave up 8 bases and J gave up 1 base, with 5 bases separating them. CDR3 in amino acids: CASRGNTEAFF. CDR3 in DNA: TGTGCCAGCCGGGGGAACACTGAAGCTTTCTTT.

There are a few counts of this clone. The chain uses TRBV13 and TRBJ2-7; 9 positions match TRBD1. V lost 7 bases and J lost 4; bases outside the gene matches: 8. This CDR3 region has 14 residues. Germline loops: CDR1 PRHDT, CDR2 FYEKMQ (reference sequence). CDR3 sequence reads: CASTLGGQGYEQYF. The CDR3 nucleotides read TGTGCCAGCACCCTGGGGGGACAGGGTTACGAGCAGTACTTC.

The table lists this clone with a count of one. The CDR3: CATSTSGLAGITDTQYF. The DNA for the CDR3 is TGTGCCACCAGCACCTCGGGACTAGCGGGGATCACAGATACGCAGTATTTT. The V call is TRBV15, the J call TRBJ2-3; 13 bases match TRBD2. CDR1 and CDR2 (germline): LNHNV, YYDKDF (reference sequence). The CDR3 has 17 residues. Trimming removed 4 bases from V and 2 bases from J; junction bases left unmatched: 6. The whole variable domain, filled in from reference TRBV15 and TRBJ2-3, reads DAMVIQNPRYQVTQFGKPVTLSCSQTLNHNVMYWYQQKSSQAPKLLFHYYDKDFNNEADTPDNFQSRRPNTSFCFLDIRSPGLGDTAMYLCATSTSGLAGITDTQYFGPGTRLTVL.

The J gene is TRBJ1-6, the V gene TRBV11-2, with 7 bases lining up with TRBD1. Germline CDR1 and CDR2: SGHAT and FQNNGV. The CDR3 covers 16 residues. With 2 bases clipped from V and 4 bases from J, the junction kept 5 bases outside the gene matches. CDR3 residues: CASSLKGALYNSPLHF. CDR3 DNA: TGTGCCAGCAGCTTAAAGGGGGCATTGTATAATTCACCCCTCCACTTT.

This clone was counted only a few times. The chain uses TRBV13 and TRBJ1-1; 9 positions agree with TRBD1. The CDR3 is 15 amino acids. Losses at the gene ends were 5 bases for V and 5 bases for J; bases not matched to a gene: 9. Germline V CDR1 and CDR2: PRHDT, FYEKMQ (reference sequence). The CDR3 loop reads CASSDPQGARTEAFF. Written as DNA, the CDR3 is TGTGCCAGCAGCGACCCACAGGGGGCTAGGACTGAAGCTTTCTTT.

The chain employs TRBV28 and TRBJ2-1; 10 nucleotides match TRBD2. The germline gives CDR1 MDHEN, CDR2 SYDVKM. Trimming cost V 5 bases and J 7 bases; bases outside gene matches: 5. The CDR3 sequence is 14 residues long. The CDR3 nucleotides are TGTGCCAGCAGTCTCGGGACTAGCGCGAATGAGCAGTTCTTC. This translates into CASSLGTSANEQFF.

This clone was seen a handful of times. The chain uses TRBV5-1 and TRBJ2-2; TRBD2 agrees at 8 bases. The germline CDR1 and CDR2 sequences are SGHRS and YFSETQ. The CDR3 length is 16 residues. V lost 2 bases to trimming and J lost 4 bases; unmatched junction nucleotides: 7. The CDR3 nucleotides are TGCGCCAGCAGCTTCTCGGGACTAGTCTTCACCGGGGAGCTGTTTTTT. Encoded protein: CASSFSGLVFTGELFF.

The sample holds a few counts of this clone. The chain is built from TRBV16 and TRBJ1-2, with TRBD1 matching 7 bases. The CDR3 spans 15 residues. With V trimmed by 2 bases and J by 4 bases, 7 bases remained unmatched. Germline V gene sequence: CDR1 KGHSY, CDR2 FQNENV. CDR3 in amino acids: CASSQTGAWIYGYTF. CDR3 coding DNA: TGTGCCAGCAGCCAAACAGGGGCTTGGATCTATGGCTACACCTTC.

V is TRBV28 and J is TRBJ2-7, with unresolved D. CDR1 and CDR2 (germline): MDHEN, SYDVKM. The CDR3 covers 13 residues. The V gene lost 3 bases and the J gene lost 7 bases, with 13 bases spanning the gap. CDR3 sequence: CASSLQNAGEQYF. The CDR3 region has the DNA TGTGCCAGCAGTTTGCAAAATGCCGGGGAGCAGTACTTC.

The chain is built from TRBV13 and TRBJ2-1; 14 bases match TRBD2. V was clipped by 1 base and J by 9 bases; unmatched bases: 5. Germline assignment: CDR1 PRHDT and CDR2 FYEKMQ (reference sequence). The CDR3 contains 16 residues. The chain's CDR3 is CASSLEGTSGRCEQFF. The CDR3 nucleotides read TGTGCCAGCAGCTTAGAGGGGACTAGCGGGAGATGTGAGCAGTTCTTC. Looking up the rest from reference TRBV13 and TRBJ2-1 gives the full variable domain: AAGVIQSPRHLIKEKRETATLKCYPIPRHDTVYWYQQGPGQDPQFLISFYEKMQSDKGSIPDRFSAQQFSDYHSELNMSSLELGDSALYFCASSLEGTSGRCEQFFGPGTRLTVL.

This clone was counted between two and nine times. The CDR3 bases are TGCGCCAGCAGCTTGGGAGGGTCGGCTACCTACAATGAGCAGTTCTTC. Its translation is CASSLGGSATYNEQFF. The chain couples TRBV5-1 to TRBJ2-1; D perhaps matches TRBD2 (5 bases). V gave up 0 bases and J gave up 2 bases, with 12 bases separating them. This CDR3 spans 16 amino acids. Germline CDR1 reads SGHRS; CDR2 reads YFSETQ.

This sequence joins TRBV4-1 and TRBJ2-1, with D unresolved. The V end was cut by 4 bases, the J end by 0 bases, with 10 bases between. The CDR3 spans 15 residues. The germline V gene encodes CDR1 MGHRA and CDR2 YSYEKL. CDR3 region: CASSLPRSSYNEQFF. CDR3 bases: TGCGCCAGCAGCCTTCCGAGGAGCTCCTACAATGAGCAGTTCTTC.

This clone was observed a few times. The chain carries TRBV29-1 and TRBJ2-1; D is undetermined. CDR3 length: 15 residues. Germline V gene lookup returns CDR1 SQVTM and CDR2 ANQGSEA. Trimming cost V 5 bases and J 8 bases, with 22 bases left between them. For the CDR3, the DNA is TGCAGCGTTAAAAGGAGTCGGCTAGAGAGCCATGAGCAGTTCTTC. It yields the protein CSVKRSRLESHEQFF.

The rearrangement links TRBV5-6 to TRBJ2-5; perhaps TRBD1 as D (6 bases). Per the germline V gene, CDR1 is SGHDT and CDR2 is YYEEEE. The CDR3 length is 14 residues. Trimming took off 2 bases at V and 3 bases at J, with 11 bases between the two ends. CDR3 amino acids: CASSLQGAEETQYF. The CDR3 DNA is TGTGCCAGCAGCTTACAGGGAGCAGAAGAGACCCAGTACTTC.

The V call is TRBV4-3, the J call TRBJ2-7, with TRBD2 matching over 12 bases. The CDR3 spans 18 residues. J lost 2 bases, V lost 0 bases, and 8 bases had no gene match. Germline V gene data show CDR1 as LGHNA and CDR2 as YSLEER. The CDR3 bases are TGCGCCAGCAGCCAAGAGGTCCTAGCGGGAGGGCCTCCCTACGAGCAGTACTTC. Amino acids: CASSQEVLAGGPPYEQYF.

Turning to this clone: The conserved phenylalanine or tryptophan is not found at the CDR3 terminus, so this likely reflects a read error. This sequence joins TRBV30 and TRBJ1-2, with D perhaps TRBD1 (5 bases). This CDR3 has 12 amino acids. Trimming cost V 2 bases and J 8 bases, with 12 bases left between them. Germline V gene sequence: CDR1 GTSNPN, CDR2 SVGIG (reference sequence). CDR3: CAWSPQGFGYTL. In DNA form, the CDR3 reads TGTGCCTGGAGTCCGCAGGGTTTCGGCTACACCCTC.

This clone was found a few times. This rearrangement joins TRBV13 to TRBJ1-4; 8 bases align to TRBD1. Germline V gene data show CDR1 as PRHDT and CDR2 as FYEKMQ (reference sequence). Germline trimming cut 2 bases from V and 14 bases from J; bases unmatched to any gene: 1. The length of the CDR3 is 11 residues. CDR3 bases: TGTGCCAGCAGCTTAAACAGGGGGCTGTTTTTT. Encoded protein: CASSLNRGLFF.

This clone was observed a handful of times. This chain joins TRBV28 and TRBJ1-3; TRBD1 matches at 7 bases. CDR3 length: 14 amino acids. From germline, CDR1 is MDHEN and CDR2 SYDVKM. The J segment lost 4 bases and the V segment lost 6 bases, leaving 6 bases of the junction unmatched. CDR3 coding DNA: TGTGCCAGCAGCAAAAACAGGGGAGGAAACACCATATATTTT. The encoded protein is CASSKNRGGNTIYF.

This clone was recorded a few times. The CDR3: CASSLQGHEQYF. The CDR3 region has the DNA TGTGCCAGCAGTTTACAGGGCCACGAGCAGTACTTC. The V call is TRBV5-4, the J call TRBJ2-5; D perhaps matches TRBD1 (6 bases). The J call is doubtful: the DNA matches TRBJ2-7 better. CDR3 size: 12 residues. CDR1 and CDR2 (germline): SGHNT, YYREEE (reference sequence).

The chain combines TRBV30 with TRBJ2-3; possible D gene TRBD2, 6 bases. The CDR3 loop spans 15 amino acids. Trimming stripped 5 bases from V and 8 bases from J, with 23 bases between. The germline CDR1 and CDR2 sequences are GTSNPN and SVGIG (reference sequence). CDR3 sequence: CAWGRRGGVLFTQYF. As DNA, the CDR3 is TGTGCCTGGGGGAGGAGAGGCGGGGTGCTTTTTACGCAGTATTTT.

A single count supports this clone. The chain links TRBV6-1 to TRBJ2-7, with TRBD2 as a possible D gene (6 bases). The CDR3 loop spans 15 amino acids. Germline lookup yields CDR1 MNHNS and CDR2 SASEGT. V dropped 4 bases and J dropped 4 bases, with 17 bases sitting between them. The CDR3 region is CASSGDSQGRYEQYF. The CDR3 bases are TGTGCCAGCAGTGGTGACAGCCAAGGGAGGTACGAGCAGTACTTC.

This chain links TRBV11-2 with TRBJ2-2; 10 nucleotides align to TRBD2. The CDR3 is 16 residues long. The V gene's germline CDR1 is SGHAT and CDR2 FQNNGV. J lost 1 base, V lost 5 bases, and 4 bases had no gene match. CDR3 region: CASSPRTSGNTGELFF. CDR3 DNA sequence: TGTGCCAGCAGCCCCCGGACTAGCGGGAACACCGGGGAGCTGTTTTTT.

The genes are TRBV2 and TRBJ1-2, with D possibly TRBD1 on 6 matching bases. The V end was cut by 1 base, the J end by 5 bases, with 11 bases between. This CDR3 contains 14 residues. CDR1 and CDR2 from the germline V gene are SNHLY and FYNNEI. Written as DNA, the CDR3 is TGTGCCAGCAGTGAAGACAGGGCTCTTTATGGCTACACCTTC. Its protein is CASSEDRALYGYTF.

Concerning this clone: At one of its ends the junction is not consistent with the germline gene, which may arise from a read error. Different DNA sequences within this sample yield the same CDR3. This rearrangement joins TRBV10-3 to TRBJ2-5; 14 nucleotides match TRBD2. This CDR3 has 18 amino acids. Germline V gene sequence: CDR1 ENHRY, CDR2 SYGVKD. The CDR3 protein is CAISRNPGLAGAQETQYF. The CDR3 DNA sequence: TGTGCCATCAGCAGAAACCCGGGACTAGCGGGGGCCCAAGAGACACAGTACTTC.